Given below is one T cell receptor (beta chain) in context. The antigen is undetermined. This specimen comes from a study of T cell repertoires in cytomegalovirus infection. Study information: Both a matching HLA type and CMV infection were indicated by public TCR beta signatures.

Germline assignment: CDR1 MNHEY and CDR2 SVGAGI. This CDR3 spans 15 amino acids. The trim removed 5 bases at V and 7 bases at J, leaving 13 bases unmatched. In TCRdb, the reads were re-called with MiXCR into one record per CDR3 protein. The sample lists hundreds of thousands of distinct CDR3 sequences; under 20% were seen once. General study findings and limits: HLA-C-restricted CMV-specific TCR beta clonotypes were dominant in the ex vivo response.

The receptor was derived from a human donor in good health (CMV status not recorded). Some clones in this sample may be carry-over from other donors' samples. V gene TRBV6-5 combines with J gene TRBJ1-2, with TRBD1 matching over 7 bases. The sample taken for sequencing was PBMCs. Written as DNA, the CDR3 is TGTGCCAGCAGTCAGGGGACAGAACCAACGGGTGGCTACACCTTC. Residues: CASSQGTEPTGGYTF.